The following is a TCR beta chain sequence with its context. The antigen is undetermined. This sample is part of a study of T cell responses to AZD1222 COVID-19 vaccine. TCRdb's copy holds only in-frame clones and misses some; the assay was immunoSEQ multiplex PCR. The profile covers around 140,000 clones, with roughly 90% appearing a single time and roughly 3.4% taken by the ten largest. General study results and limits: Donor demographics were predominantly white British with a female majority; clonal diversity may be underestimated.

The trim removed 5 bases at V and 3 bases at J, leaving 13 bases unmatched. The CDR3 runs to 17 residues. CDR1 is SEHNR, CDR2 FQNEAQ, per germline (reference sequence). The chain recombines TRBV7-9 with TRBJ1-1; 9 bases fit TRBD1. This sequence originates from an adult who received the AZD1222 COVID-19 vaccine. This material consisted of peripheral blood, taken 28 days after the second AZD1222 dose. CDR3 bases: TGTGCCAGCAGCGGGACAGGGTGGGAGGTGGCGGACACTGAAGCTTTCTTT. Amino acids: CASSGTGWEVADTEAFF.